The 12 T cell receptor beta chains presented below share a single source sample, sequenced in a study of blood T cell repertoires in COVID-19 (dated by TCRdb to about 2020). Libraries were constructed by the immunoSEQ multiplex PCR assay. Drawn from immuneACCESS, this table holds only the in-frame rearrangements with V and J called that TCRdb kept. Clones are partly lost; checked studies trace under half to an unresolved V gene and leave the rest unexplained. Within this sample are some 390,000 clones, with around 87% of them counted one time only. The ten top clones hold 2% to 2.5% of the sample. Sequenced material: peripheral blood. Receptor source: a woman aged 60-70 years with COVID-19, enrolled during active disease.

Concerning this clone itself: Distinct nucleotide sequences in the sample also encode this CDR3. The CDR3 DNA sequence: TGCGCCAGCAGCTTGGTTGCGGGGGCTTCCTACAATGAGCAGTTCTTC. Translated: CASSLVAGASYNEQFF. The chain is built from TRBV5-1 and TRBJ2-1, with a weak D call TRBD2 (7 bases). The CDR3 consists of 16 residues. Looked up from germline, CDR1 is SGHRS and CDR2 is YFSETQ. Deletions cut 0 bases from V and 1 base from J, with 11 bases between.

The chain uses TRBV2 and TRBJ1-2; TRBD1 agrees at 9 bases. V lost 6 bases to trimming and J lost 6 bases; unmatched junction nucleotides: 11. The CDR3 length is 15 residues. In germline, CDR1 is SNHLY, CDR2 FYNNEI. The CDR3 DNA sequence: TGTGCCAGCAGCGCTCACCGACAGGGGGGGGATGGCTACACCTTC. Translation: CASSAHRQGGDGYTF.

This clone was observed once. The chain joins TRBV18 to TRBJ1-2; maybe TRBD1 (5 bases). The length of the CDR3 is 15 residues. Per the germline V gene, CDR1 is KGHSH and CDR2 is LQKENI. V lost 4 bases to trimming and J lost 0 bases, with 12 bases between them. The CDR3 region is CASSQTELANYGYTF. The CDR3 coding sequence is TGTGCCAGCTCACAGACAGAGCTGGCTAACTATGGCTACACCTTC.

Concerning this clone: The same CDR3 is also encoded by other DNA sequences in this sample. The V and J genes are TRBV18 and TRBJ1-1; D remains unclear. V shed 2 bases and J shed 3 bases, with 7 bases lying between them. Germline CDR1 reads KGHSH; CDR2 reads LQKENI. The CDR3 spans 13 residues. In DNA form, the CDR3 reads TGTGCCAGCTCACCAAGCCGGGACACTGAAGCTTTCTTT. Protein sequence: CASSPSRDTEAFF.

The chain recombines TRBV3-1 (or the pseudogene TRBV3-2) with TRBJ1-6; 9 nucleotides agree with TRBD1. CDR3 length: 16 residues. The germline V gene has CDR1 LGHDT and CDR2 YNNKEL (reference sequence). V lost 3 bases to trimming and J lost 7 bases; unmatched junction nucleotides: 7. This CDR3 is CASSQWDRERNSPLHF. The DNA for the CDR3 is TGTGCCAGCAGCCAGTGGGACAGGGAACGAAATTCACCCCTCCACTTT.

The genes are TRBV28 and TRBJ1-2; 7 nucleotides line up with TRBD1. After removal of 6 bases from V and 4 bases from J, the junction contained 5 bases not matched to a gene. Germline V gene lookup returns CDR1 MDHEN and CDR2 SYDVKM. The CDR3 totals 13 residues. DNA for the CDR3: TGTGCCAGCAGGGTCGGGACAGTCTATGGCTACACCTTC. Translating it yields CASRVGTVYGYTF.

The chain joins TRBV19 to TRBJ1-2, with 9 positions matching TRBD1. There are 15 residues in the CDR3. V lost 5 bases, J lost 2 bases, and 6 bases stayed unmatched. From germline, CDR1 is LNHDA and CDR2 SQIVND (reference sequence). CDR3 in DNA: TGTGCCAGTAGTGATGCCGGGACAGGGAACTATGGCTACACCTTC. The encoded protein is CASSDAGTGNYGYTF.

In this sample, this clone turned up a few times. The chain couples TRBV19 to TRBJ1-2; TRBD1 is a possible D gene (5 bases). This CDR3 has 13 amino acids. V was clipped by 11 bases and J by 7 bases, with 20 bases between them. The germline gives CDR1 LNHDA, CDR2 SQIVND (reference sequence). The CDR3 sequence is CAARRAGSRGYTF. The CDR3 coding sequence is TGTGCCGCCCGGAGGGCAGGGAGTCGTGGCTACACCTTC. Complete variable domain (other parts from reference TRBV19 and TRBJ1-2): DGGITQSPKYLFRKEGQNVTLSCEQNLNHDAMYWYRQDPGQGLRLIYYSQIVNDFQKGDIAEGYSVSREKKESFPLTVTSAQKNPTAFYLCAARRAGSRGYTFGSGTRLTVV.

V gene TRBV9 combines with J gene TRBJ1-1; the match to TRBD1 covers 7 bases. V lost 4 bases and J lost 1; bases outside the gene matches: 7. CDR1 is SGDLS and CDR2 is YYNGEE in the germline V gene. This CDR3 is built from 15 residues. CDR3 DNA: TGTGCCAGCAGCCCTCGACAGGGCACGAACACTGAAGCTTTCTTT. This encodes CASSPRQGTNTEAFF. The entire variable domain, with the rest obtained from reference TRBV9 and TRBJ1-1, is as follows: DSGVTQTPKHLITATGQRVTLRCSPRSGDLSVYWYQQSLDQGLQFLIQYYNGEERAKGNILERFSAQQFPDLHSELNLSSLELGDSALYFCASSPRQGTNTEAFFGQGTRLTVV.

This clone was seen only once. Within the sample, other DNA sequences also encode this same CDR3. The chain has TRBV5-1 and TRBJ1-1; TRBD1 is a possible D gene (6 bases). V lost 0 bases and J 2 bases, leaving 11 bases between the germline ends. Germline V gene lookup returns CDR1 SGHRS and CDR2 YFSETQ. This CDR3 has 15 residues. Here the CDR3 DNA reads TGCGCCAGCAGCTTGGATGGCAGGGGTAACACTGAAGCTTTCTTT. This gives the protein CASSLDGRGNTEAFF.

This chain uses TRBV28 with TRBJ2-5; a weak D match, TRBD2 (7 bases). V lost 2 bases and J lost 5, with 18 bases in between. The CDR3 extends over 16 amino acids. Germline V gives CDR1 MDHEN, CDR2 SYDVKM. CDR3 sequence (DNA): TGTGCCAGCAGTTTAGAGGGGGGGGCCGAATCGGAGACCCAGTACTTC. Translated: CASSLEGGAESETQYF.

The chain links TRBV5-4 to TRBJ1-1, with D tentatively TRBD1 (5 bases). Trimming removed 1 base at V and 5 bases at J, with 12 bases between. There are 14 residues in the CDR3. Germline V gives CDR1 SGHNT, CDR2 YYREEE (reference sequence). The CDR3 DNA follows: TGTGCCAGCAGCTTGTTTAGGCAGGGTACTGAAGCTTTCTTT. Protein product: CASSLFRQGTEAFF.